The entry below gives a single TCR beta chain sequence along with its context. Its antigen remains unknown. The data are from a study of cytomegalovirus exposure and HLA in healthy donors. The PCR employed 60 Vbeta primers together with 13 Jbeta primers. Profiling relied on immunoSEQ multiplex PCR, and the TCRdb table lists in-frame clones only, not all of them. The sample contains 130,000 or so clones, 81% of which appear only once. Whole-study findings and limits: Rarity held for most TCR sequences, but there were some public TCRs that occurred in many donors. The classifier reportedly diagnosed cytomegalovirus status with high specificity and sensitivity. Within a later analysis, the majority of CMV-associated TCR beta chains appeared HLA-restricted. TCR beta V- and J-gene trimming, according to a later analysis, was linked to a missense DCLRE1C variant.

The CDR3 sequence is 15 residues long. V trimming: 1 base; J trimming: 11 bases; junction bases outside the gene matches: 13. Germline V CDR1 and CDR2: SGHRS, YFSETQ. This TCR derives from a man younger than 35 in good health and CMV-seronegative. The rearrangement links TRBV5-1 to TRBJ2-5, with 8 positions matching TRBD1. The sample comprised PBMCs. The CDR3 reads CASSLQGFRGREQYF. Here the CDR3 DNA reads TGCGCCAGCAGCTTGCAAGGATTCAGGGGGCGAGAGCAGTACTTC.